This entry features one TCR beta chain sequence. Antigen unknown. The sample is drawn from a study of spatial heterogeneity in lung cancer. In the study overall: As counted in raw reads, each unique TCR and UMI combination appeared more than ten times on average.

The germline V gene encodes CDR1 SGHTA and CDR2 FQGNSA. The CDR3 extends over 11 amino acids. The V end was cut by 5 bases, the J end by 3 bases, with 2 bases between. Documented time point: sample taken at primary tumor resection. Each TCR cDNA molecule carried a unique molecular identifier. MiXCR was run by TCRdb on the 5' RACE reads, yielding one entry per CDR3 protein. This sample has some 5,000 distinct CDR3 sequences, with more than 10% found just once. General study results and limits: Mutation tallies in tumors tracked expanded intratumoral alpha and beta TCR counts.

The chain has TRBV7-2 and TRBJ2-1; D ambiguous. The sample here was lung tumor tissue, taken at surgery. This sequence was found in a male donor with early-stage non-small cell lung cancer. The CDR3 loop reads CASSRYNEQFF. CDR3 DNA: TGTGCCAGCAGCCGCTACAATGAGCAGTTCTTC.